This T cell receptor beta chain is from a study of cytomegalovirus exposure and HLA in healthy donors. It was with 60 Vbeta and 13 Jbeta primers that the PCR ran. TCRdb's table, derived via immunoSEQ multiplex PCR, lists solely in-frame clones and lacks some. Among about 130,000 clones listed, around 72% were seen once. In the case of this clone: The antigen is unknown.

Study-level points and caveats: Later analysis identified several of the most significant clusters that appeared linked to common viral pathogens. Productive status was seen about 90% or about 30% of the time for most TCR beta V segments in an earlier analysis. Association of a missense DCLRE1C variant with TCR beta V- and J-gene trimming was reported in a later analysis.

Germline trimming cut 7 bases from V and 1 base from J; bases unmatched to any gene: 9. The CDR3 is made up of 15 amino acids. Looked up from germline, CDR1 is MDHEN and CDR2 is SYDVKM. V is TRBV28 and J is TRBJ2-5, with 7 nucleotides matching TRBD1. The receptor's source is a human donor in good health. The sample comprised PBMCs. CDR3 loop: CASTLGAGGQETQYF. DNA of the CDR3: TGTGCCAGCACCCTAGGGGCAGGGGGCCAAGAGACCCAGTACTTC.